The 24 T cell receptor beta chains in this list originate from one sample, sequenced in a study of T cells in Graves' hyperthyroidism and ophthalmopathy. The investigators amplified TCR beta CDR3 regions from RNA transcripts. When the TCR CDR3 underwent first-round RT-PCR, the HTBI primer set was used. TCRdb re-called the multiplex PCR reads with MiXCR, one entry per CDR3 protein. The repertoire holds 600,000 to 650,000 distinct CDR3 sequences, with 20% as singletons. Sequencing used blood. These receptors were collected from a man aged 30-40 years with Graves' ophthalmopathy.

V usage is TRBV2 and J usage is TRBJ2-2; no clear D gene. V lost 6 bases, J lost 4 bases, and 12 bases lay in between. CDR1 and CDR2 from the germline V gene are SNHLY and FYNNEI. The length of the CDR3 is 14 residues. The CDR3 coding sequence is TGTGCCAGCAGGGCGTCTTTTACCACCGGGGAGCTGTTTTTT. Residues: CASRASFTTGELFF.

This clonotype was seen repeatedly, ten times or more. V is TRBV12-3 or TRBV12-4 and J is TRBJ1-4, with D possibly being TRBD1 (6 bases). This CDR3 comprises 16 residues. Trimming took off 5 bases at V and 8 bases at J, with 21 bases between the two ends. CDR3 bases: TGTGCCAGCAGTCGTGTAGGAGGGGGGCGCGAAGAAAAACTGTTTTTT. Translating gives CASSRVGGGREEKLFF.

This clonotype was counted between two and nine times. The rearrangement joins TRBV11-2 to TRBJ2-1; no clear D. Germline CDR1 reads SGHAT; CDR2 reads FQNNGV. V was pared by 0 bases and J by 4 bases, with 13 bases between. This CDR3 spans 16 amino acids. DNA for the CDR3: TGTGCCAGCAGCTTAGATCAGGCCAGCTATTACAATGAGCAGTTCTTC. This encodes CASSLDQASYYNEQFF.

This clonotype has at least ten counts. The chain combines TRBV11-2 with TRBJ2-7; D tentatively reads TRBD1 or TRBD2 (6 bases each). Germline loops: CDR1 SGHAT, CDR2 FQNNGV. The V end was cut by 1 base, the J end by 5 bases, with 18 bases between. CDR3 length equals 16 residues. In DNA, the CDR3 is TGTGCCAGCAGCTTAGTGGGGGGTGGGGACATTCACGAGCAGTACTTC. Protein product: CASSLVGGGDIHEQYF.

Notes on this clonotype: Given a much more abundant clone one base away, this may be a read error. The chain has TRBV27 and TRBJ2-7; TRBD1 aligns across 9 bases. CDR1 and CDR2 (germline): MNHEY, SMNVEV (reference sequence). The CDR3 is 14 amino acids. CDR3 DNA: TGTGCCAGCAGGGACGGACAGGGGCCCTACGAGAAGTACTTC. Translation gives CASRDGQGPYEKYF.

There are a few counts of this clonotype. The chain links TRBV3-1 to TRBJ2-1, with a possible D match to TRBD1 (5 bases). Germline CDR1 LGHDT, CDR2 YNNKEL (reference sequence). The V and J ends lost 0 bases and 7 bases respectively, with 16 bases between them. The CDR3 is 16 residues long. Here the CDR3 reads CASSQDLRAFPNEQFF. CDR3 nucleotides: TGTGCCAGCAGCCAAGATCTCAGGGCATTCCCAAATGAGCAGTTCTTC.

A few counts support this clonotype. The V and J genes are TRBV5-1 and TRBJ2-3, with 9 bases that match TRBD2. The CDR3 spans 17 residues. With V trimmed by 1 base and J by 0 bases, 6 bases remained unmatched. CDR1 and CDR2 (germline): SGHRS, YFSETQ. The CDR3 DNA reads TGCGCCAGCAGCTTGCTAGCGGGGAGTTCTAGCACAGATACGCAGTATTTT. It is translated as CASSLLAGSSSTDTQYF.

This chain joins TRBV6-5 and TRBJ1-3; D is unclear. CDR3 length: 17 residues. V gave up 3 bases and J gave up 0 bases, with 15 bases separating them. The germline V gene encodes CDR1 MNHEY and CDR2 SVGAGI. The CDR3 bases are TGTGCCAGCAGTTATCGCGAGTGGATTTACTCTGGAAACACCATATATTTT. Translated, it gives CASSYREWIYSGNTIYF.

The CDR3 region has the DNA TGTGCCAGCAGCCAAGGAACTAGCGGTTCATCCTACGAGCAGTTCTTC. This sequence encodes CASSQGTSGSSYEQFF. The rearrangement joins TRBV3-1 to TRBJ2-7, with TRBD2 identical over 8 bases. The J call may be in error: the DNA end matches TRBJ2-1 better. The germline V gene encodes CDR1 LGHDT and CDR2 YNNKEL (reference sequence). The CDR3 covers 16 residues.

This clonotype occurred many times. The chain is built from TRBV12-3 or TRBV12-4 and TRBJ1-4; possible D gene TRBD1, 6 bases. V lost 3 bases and J 8 bases, leaving 16 bases between the germline ends. The CDR3 runs 15 residues. This CDR3 reads CASSFVTGLLEKLFF. The CDR3 nucleotides are TGTGCCAGCAGTTTCGTCACAGGGTTACTCGAAAAACTGTTTTTT.

The sample holds many counts of this clonotype. V is TRBV28 and J is TRBJ2-2; 7 nucleotides agree with TRBD2. Germline CDR1 is MDHEN and CDR2 is SYDVKM. There are 15 residues in the CDR3. After removal of 4 bases from V and 6 bases from J, the junction contained 8 bases not matched to a gene. The CDR3 here is CASSSQPGLAGELFF. CDR3 coding DNA: TGTGCCAGCAGTTCACAACCCGGACTAGCCGGGGAGCTGTTTTTT.

The chain uses TRBV2 and TRBJ2-7; 7 bases are a match to TRBD1. In germline, CDR1 is SNHLY, CDR2 FYNNEI. The CDR3 covers 12 residues. J lost 5 bases, V lost 7 bases, and 5 bases had no gene match. CDR3 bases: TGTGCCAGCATGAGGGGGCCTAACGAGCAGTACTTC. The encoded protein is CASMRGPNEQYF.

At least ten counts were recorded for this clonotype. This sequence joins TRBV12-3 or TRBV12-4 and TRBJ2-3, with TRBD2 matching 9 bases. V was pared by 1 base and J by 0 bases, with 8 bases of the junction left unmatched. The CDR3 has 18 amino acids. As DNA, the CDR3 is TGTGCCAGCAGTTTAGTTAGCGGGAGAATATCTAGCACAGATACGCAGTATTTT. Its protein product is CASSLVSGRISSTDTQYF.

This clonotype occurred a few times. V usage is TRBV5-1 and J usage is TRBJ1-1, with D possibly being TRBD1 (6 bases). The V end was cut by 0 bases, the J end by 0 bases, with 9 bases between. The germline V gene encodes CDR1 SGHRS and CDR2 YFSETQ. This CDR3 is 15 amino acids long. Written as DNA, the CDR3 is TGCGCCAGCAGCTTGGAGGGGGGCTTGAACACTGAAGCTTTCTTT. The encoded protein is CASSLEGGLNTEAFF.

This clonotype occurred a few times. The chain joins TRBV5-5 to TRBJ2-4; D unresolved. V lost 2 bases and J 3 bases, leaving 12 bases between the germline ends. From germline, CDR1 is SGHKS and CDR2 YYEKEE (reference sequence). The CDR3 sequence is 15 residues long. The CDR3 region is CASSLIAGSKNIQYF. Written as DNA, the CDR3 is TGTGCCAGCAGCTTAATCGCAGGCAGCAAAAACATTCAGTACTTC.

In regard to this clonotype: Being one base from a much bigger clone, this may be a read error. As the CDR3 is not closed by the conserved phenylalanine or tryptophan, this likely results from a read error. The chain employs TRBV5-1 and TRBJ2-7, with D possibly matching TRBD2 (5 bases). V was trimmed by 0 bases and J by 3 bases, leaving 16 bases between them. Germline V lookup: CDR1 SGHRS, CDR2 YFSETQ. CDR3 length: 16 amino acids. CDR3 sequence reads: CASSLVRGTIGYEQYL. The CDR3 bases are TGCGCCAGCAGCTTGGTTCGGGGAACTATCGGCTACGAGCAGTACCTC.

This clonotype appeared a few times. As DNA, the CDR3 is TGTGCCAGCACTGGGACTAGGGCCTCCTACGAGCAGTACTTC. Encoded protein: CASTGTRASYEQYF. This chain links TRBV2 with TRBJ2-7; 8 nucleotides agree with TRBD2. This CDR3 region has 14 residues. The J segment lost 0 bases and the V segment lost 7 bases, leaving 5 bases of the junction unmatched. Germline-derived CDR1 and CDR2 are SNHLY and FYNNEI.

This clonotype was seen ten or more times. The chain recombines TRBV11-2 with TRBJ2-5; 8 bases match TRBD2. With 4 bases clipped from V and 5 bases from J, the junction kept 9 bases outside the gene matches. This CDR3 is built from 15 residues. CDR1 is SGHAT, CDR2 FQNNGV, per germline. CDR3 residues: CASSSSGSVWETQYF. Written as DNA, the CDR3 is TGTGCCAGCAGCTCGAGCGGGAGCGTTTGGGAGACCCAGTACTTC.

With respect to this clonotype: One junction end does not reproduce the germline sequence, and a read error may be involved. CDR3 bases: TGTGCCCGCAGGGGAGGGGGCGTGAACACTGAAGCTTTCTTT. Its translation is CARRGGGVNTEAFF. The chain links TRBV6-1 to TRBJ1-1; TRBD1 aligns across 7 bases. Germline loops: CDR1 MNHNS, CDR2 SASEGT. The length of the CDR3 is 14 residues.

This clonotype occurred many times. The J gene is TRBJ2-7, the V gene TRBV11-2, with TRBD1 as a possible D gene (6 bases). CDR1 is SGHAT and CDR2 is FQNNGV in the germline V gene. Trimming shortened V by 0 bases and J by 4 bases, and 10 bases separated the two germline ends. This CDR3 is built from 14 residues. The CDR3 is CASSLDFGQYEQYF. As DNA, the CDR3 is TGTGCCAGCAGCTTAGATTTCGGACAGTACGAGCAGTACTTC. Combining the CDR3 with reference TRBV11-2 and TRBJ2-7 gives the whole variable domain EAGVAQSPRYKIIEKRQSVAFWCNPISGHATLYWYQQILGQGPKLLIQFQNNGVVDDSQLPKDRFSAERLKGVDSTLKIQPAKLEDSAVYLCASSLDFGQYEQYFGPGTRLTVT.

In its sample, this clonotype was seen many times. The rearrangement uses TRBV5-1 and TRBJ1-1, with D perhaps matching TRBD1 (6 bases). Germline-derived CDR1 and CDR2 are SGHRS and YFSETQ. This CDR3 comprises 15 residues. V was cut by 2 bases and J by 0 bases, with 11 bases left in between. The CDR3 region has the DNA TGCGCCAGCAGCTTTAATGGACAGATGAACACTGAAGCTTTCTTT. Translation: CASSFNGQMNTEAFF.

At least ten counts were recorded for this clonotype. The chain carries TRBV3-1 and TRBJ1-2, with D hard to call. CDR3 size: 14 residues. Trimming removed 5 bases from V and 4 bases from J, with 14 bases in between. The germline V gene encodes CDR1 LGHDT and CDR2 YNNKEL (reference sequence). The CDR3 here is CASSAGVGSYGYTF. In DNA, the CDR3 is TGTGCCAGCAGCGCTGGGGTAGGGTCCTATGGCTACACCTTC.

This clonotype was picked up a small number of times. This chain uses TRBV6-2 or TRBV6-3 with TRBJ2-7, with 8 nucleotides matching TRBD1. Germline V gives CDR1 MNHEY, CDR2 SVGEGT. The CDR3 extends over 16 amino acids. The J segment lost 2 bases and the V segment lost 0 bases, leaving 6 bases of the junction unmatched. The CDR3 reads CASSYSGTGWPYEQYF. In nucleotides, the CDR3 is TGTGCCAGCAGTTACTCGGGGACAGGCTGGCCCTACGAGCAGTACTTC.

This clonotype was seen many times. This chain uses TRBV24-1 with TRBJ1-1, with TRBD1 matching 7 bases. Germline V gene sequence: CDR1 KGHDR, CDR2 SFDVKD. After removal of 3 bases from V and 2 bases from J, the junction contained 5 bases not matched to a gene. This CDR3 is 15 amino acids long. CDR3 in amino acids: CATSDGRGGNTEAFF. Here the CDR3 DNA reads TGTGCCACCAGTGATGGCAGGGGGGGAAACACTGAAGCTTTCTTT.